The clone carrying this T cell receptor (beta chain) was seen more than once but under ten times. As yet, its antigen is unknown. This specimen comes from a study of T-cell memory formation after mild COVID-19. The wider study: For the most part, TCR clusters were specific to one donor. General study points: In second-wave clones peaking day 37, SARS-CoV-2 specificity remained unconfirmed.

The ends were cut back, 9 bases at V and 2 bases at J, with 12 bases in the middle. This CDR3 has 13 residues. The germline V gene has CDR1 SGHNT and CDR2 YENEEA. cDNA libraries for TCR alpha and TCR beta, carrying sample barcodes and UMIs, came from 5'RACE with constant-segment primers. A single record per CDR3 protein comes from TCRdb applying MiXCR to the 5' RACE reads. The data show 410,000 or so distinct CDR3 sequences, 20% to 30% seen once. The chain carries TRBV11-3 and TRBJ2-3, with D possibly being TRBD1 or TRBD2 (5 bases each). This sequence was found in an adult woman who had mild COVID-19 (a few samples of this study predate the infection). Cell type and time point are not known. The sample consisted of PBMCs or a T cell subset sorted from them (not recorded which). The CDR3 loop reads CASTGTYTDTQYF. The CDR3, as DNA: TGTGCCAGTACCGGGACCTACACAGATACGCAGTATTTT. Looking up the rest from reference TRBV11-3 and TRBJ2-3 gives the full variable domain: EAGVVQSPRYKIIEKKQPVAFWCNPISGHNTLYWYLQNLGQGPELLIRYENEEAVDDSQLPKDRFSAERLKGVDSTLKIQPAELGDSAVYLCASTGTYTDTQYFGPGTRLTVL.